Below are 3 T cell receptor beta chains sequenced from a single sample in a study of T cells in Graves' hyperthyroidism and ophthalmopathy. Amplification of TCR beta CDR3 regions was performed using RNA transcripts as template. First-round RT-PCR with HTBI primers amplified the TCR CDR3 region. TCRdb redid the calling of the multiplex PCR reads with MiXCR, one entry per CDR3 protein. The sample shows some 420,000 distinct CDR3 sequences, roughly an eighth of them seen only once. Sequencing was done on a sample of blood. These receptors all stem from a woman between 18 and 29 years old with Graves' hyperthyroidism.

The chain combines TRBV5-6 with TRBJ2-3; D might be TRBD1 (6 bases). V gave up 0 bases and J gave up 3 bases, with 11 bases separating them. The V gene's germline CDR1 is SGHDT and CDR2 YYEEEE. The CDR3 length is 15 residues. This chain's CDR3 is CASSLVQGRTDTQYF. The CDR3 DNA reads TGTGCCAGCAGCTTGGTACAGGGAAGGACAGATACGCAGTATTTT.

This clonotype was seen ten or more times. CDR3: CASSVSGANVLTF. The CDR3 DNA reads TGTGCCAGCAGCGTTTCTGGGGCCAACGTCCTGACTTTC. The chain carries TRBV27 and TRBJ2-6, with no clear D. The CDR3 is 13 residues long. Trimming took 6 bases from V and 1 from J, leaving 4 bases between them. Germline assignment: CDR1 MNHEY and CDR2 SMNVEV (reference sequence).

This clonotype was observed many times. The chain links TRBV29-1 to TRBJ2-7; weak D call: TRBD2 (6 bases). This CDR3 is 16 amino acids long. Trimming removed 8 bases at V and 3 bases at J, with 26 bases between. Germline V gene sequence: CDR1 SQVTM, CDR2 ANQGSEA. The CDR3 protein is CSYIKLSGGSGYEQYF. Here the CDR3 DNA reads TGCAGCTACATCAAACTTAGCGGAGGGAGCGGCTACGAGCAGTACTTC.